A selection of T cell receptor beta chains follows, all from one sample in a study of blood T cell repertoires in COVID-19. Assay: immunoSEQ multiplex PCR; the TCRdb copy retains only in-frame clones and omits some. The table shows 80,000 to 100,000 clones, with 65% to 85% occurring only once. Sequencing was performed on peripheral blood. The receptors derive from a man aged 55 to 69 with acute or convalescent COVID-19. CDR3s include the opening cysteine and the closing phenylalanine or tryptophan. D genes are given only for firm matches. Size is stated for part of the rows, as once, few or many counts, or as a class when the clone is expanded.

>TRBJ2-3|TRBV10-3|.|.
TGTGCCATAAAGGGGCAAAGCACAGATACGCAGTATTTT
CAIKGQSTDTQYF
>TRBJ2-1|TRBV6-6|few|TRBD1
TGTGCCAGCAGCCGGGACAGGGGCTTCAATGAGCAGTTCTTC
CASSRDRGFNEQFF
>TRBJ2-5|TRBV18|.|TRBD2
TGTGCCAGCTCACCACGGGGAGCAACTAGCGGGGGGCCTGGGGAGACCCAGTACTTC
CASSPRGATSGGPGETQYF
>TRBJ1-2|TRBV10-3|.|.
TGTGCCATCAGTGACGGGCGGGTGGCAGGGGTTGGCTACACCTTC
CAISDGRVAGVGYTF
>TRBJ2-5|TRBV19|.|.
TGTGCCAGTAGCCTCCTTACGGGACACCAGACCCAGTACTTC
CASSLLTGHQTQYF
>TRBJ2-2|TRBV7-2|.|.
TGTGCCAGCAGCTTATCTTCCGCGTCAGGGGAGCTGTTTTTT
CASSLSSASGELFF
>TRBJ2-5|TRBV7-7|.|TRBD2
TGTGCTAGCAGCCCGGGACTAGCGGGGGGAAACGGGAAGACCCAGTACTTC
CASSPGLAGGNGKTQYF
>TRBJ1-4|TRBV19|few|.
TGTGCCAGTAGTATTATTGAAAGGAGGAGCAATGAAAAACTGTTTTTT
CASSIIERRSNEKLFF
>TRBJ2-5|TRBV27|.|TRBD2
TGTGCCAGCAGTTTTCGGGGAGGGGAGACCCAGTACTTC
CASSFRGGETQYF
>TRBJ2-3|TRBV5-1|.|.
TGCGCCAGCAGCTTGGCCGAGGATACGCAGTATTTT
CASSLAEDTQYF
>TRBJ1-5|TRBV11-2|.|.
TGTGCCAGCAGCTTAGGGGGCCCCGGGAATCAGCCCCAGCATTTT
CASSLGGPGNQPQHF
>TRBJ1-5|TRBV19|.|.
TGTGCCAGTAGTATAGCGGTCAATCAGCCCCAGCATTTT
CASSIAVNQPQHF
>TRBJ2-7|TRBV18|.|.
TGTGCCAGCTCTGGGCAGGGCTACGAGCAGTACTTC
CASSGQGYEQYF
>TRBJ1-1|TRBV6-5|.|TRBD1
TGTGCCAGCAGTTACTACAGGGGAGGAATTTACACTGAAGCTTTCTTT
CASSYYRGGIYTEAFF
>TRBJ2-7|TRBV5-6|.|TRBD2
TGTGCCAGCAGCTTGGTTCTAGCGGGAGTTTACGAGCAGTACTTC
CASSLVLAGVYEQYF
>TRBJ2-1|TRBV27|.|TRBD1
TGTGCCAGCAGTCTATCTATCCGGGACAGGGGGTTCTTC
CASSLSIRDRGFF
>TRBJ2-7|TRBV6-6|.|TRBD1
TGTGCCAGCAGTTACTTTGGGACAGGGGTCTACGAGCAGTACTTC
CASSYFGTGVYEQYF
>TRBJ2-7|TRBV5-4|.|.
TGTGCCAGCAGCGCCCGGGTGGACTACGAGCAGTACTTC
CASSARVDYEQYF
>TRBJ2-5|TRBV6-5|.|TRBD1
TGTGCCAGCAGTTACTCTGCCAGGGGGCGATGGACCCAGTACTTC
CASSYSARGRWTQYF
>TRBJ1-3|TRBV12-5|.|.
TGTGCTAGTGGTTTCCCGCGGCGGGCCTCTGGAAACACCATATATTTT
CASGFPRRASGNTIYF
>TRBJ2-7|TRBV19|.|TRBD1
TGTGCCAGTACCCGGGACCCGGGACAGGGGGTATACGAGCAGTACTTC
CASTRDPGQGVYEQYF
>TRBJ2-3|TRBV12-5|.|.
TGTGCTAGTGGTTTGGTACTCGATCGGAGCACAGATACGCAGTATTTT
CASGLVLDRSTDTQYF
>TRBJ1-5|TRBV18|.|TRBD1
TGTGCCAGCTCACAGACGGGACAGGGGAAGGGCAATCAGCCCCAGCATTTT
CASSQTGQGKGNQPQHF
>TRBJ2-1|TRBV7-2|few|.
TGTGCCAGCAGCCCCCTAGCGTCCTCCTACAATGAGCAGTTCTTC
CASSPLASSYNEQFF
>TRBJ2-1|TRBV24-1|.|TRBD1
TGTGCCACCAGTGATCCTAAACTTACAGGGGTAGGCTACAATGAGCAGTTCTTC
CATSDPKLTGVGYNEQFF
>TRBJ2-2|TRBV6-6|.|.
TGTGCCAGTGTCAGGGTCACCGGGGAGCTGTTTTTT
CASVRVTGELFF
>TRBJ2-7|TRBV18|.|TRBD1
TGTGCCAGCTCATGGGGACAGCCGAGCTCCTACGAGCAGTACTTC
CASSWGQPSSYEQYF
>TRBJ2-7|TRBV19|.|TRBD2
TGTGCCAGTAGCCGGACTAGCTCCTACGAGCAGTACTTC
CASSRTSSYEQYF
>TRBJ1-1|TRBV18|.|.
TGTGCCAGCTCACCCCTAATCGAAAGCACTGAAGCTTTCTTT
CASSPLIESTEAFF
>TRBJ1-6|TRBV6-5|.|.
TGTGCCAGCAGTTACCCCGACAGGTTTGCACCCCTCCACTTT
CASSYPDRFAPLHF
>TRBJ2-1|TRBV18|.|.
TGTGCCAGCTCACCACCCCAGGGTCGTGGTGGGCAGTTCTTC
CASSPPQGRGGQFF
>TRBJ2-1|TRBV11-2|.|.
TGTGCCAGCAGCTCCCTAATACACCGCGGTGAGCAGTTCTTC
CASSSLIHRGEQFF
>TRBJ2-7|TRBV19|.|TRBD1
TGTGCCAGTATCGATTCCGGGACAGGGGGCTACGAGCAGTACTTC
CASIDSGTGGYEQYF
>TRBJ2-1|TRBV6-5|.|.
TGTGCCAGCACCTGGACTGACGAGCAGTTCTTC
CASTWTDEQFF
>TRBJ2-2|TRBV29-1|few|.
TGCAGCGTTGGTAGGGGGACCGGGGAGCTGTTTTTT
CSVGRGTGELFF
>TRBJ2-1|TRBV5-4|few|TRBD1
TGTGCCAGCAGCTTGACCCCGGGGGACAGGGTATACAATGAGCAGTTCTTC
CASSLTPGDRVYNEQFF
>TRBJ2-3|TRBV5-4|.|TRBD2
TGTGCCAGCAGCCTGACTAGCGGGGTTGCAGATACGCAGTATTTT
CASSLTSGVADTQYF
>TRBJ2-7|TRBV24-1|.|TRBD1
TGTGCCACCAGTGCAGGGGGCTACGAGCAGTACTTC
CATSAGGYEQYF
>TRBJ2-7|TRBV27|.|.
TGTGCCAGCAGTTCTTACAGGGACTCCTACGAGCAGTACTTC
CASSSYRDSYEQYF
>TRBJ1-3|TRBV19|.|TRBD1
TGTGCCAGTAGTATCCCGACCGGGACAGCCCTCTCTGGAAACACCATATATTTT
CASSIPTGTALSGNTIYF
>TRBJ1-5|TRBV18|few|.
TGTGCCAGCTCGCAAACGGTGTATAGCAATCAGCCCCAGCATTTT
CASSQTVYSNQPQHF
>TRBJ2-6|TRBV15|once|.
TGTGCCACCAGCATATCCAGGACTTTCTCTGGGGCCAACGTCCTGACTTTC
CATSISRTFSGANVLTF
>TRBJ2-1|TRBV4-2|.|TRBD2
TGTGCCAGCAGCCAGGGACTAGCGGGAAGGAGCTACAATGAGCAGTTCTTC
CASSQGLAGRSYNEQFF
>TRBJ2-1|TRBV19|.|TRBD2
TGTGCCAGTAGTCTCATAGCGGGCGATAGCTCCTACAATGAGCAGTTCTTC
CASSLIAGDSSYNEQFF
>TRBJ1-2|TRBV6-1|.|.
TGTGCCAGCAGTGAAGGGCCAAGTAACTATGGCTACACCTTC
CASSEGPSNYGYTF